The clone carrying this TCR beta chain was recorded a few times. Its antigen is undetermined. Clones were read by immunoSEQ multiplex PCR, and TCRdb kept only the in-frame ones, dropping some. The repertoire includes around 690,000 clones, less than 95% of them detected once, and roughly 36% sits in the top ten. This record belongs to a study of shared clonotypes between healthy human individuals. Notes on the study in general: A limitation of the genetic and exposure-history diversity represented arose from few donors. As a rule, naive subsets had a larger estimated richness than memory subsets. Even with large depth, rarefaction showed that sorted-subset sequencing was incomplete.

Pooled CD45RO+ cells and CCR7-negative CD45RA+ TemRA cells made up CD8 memory. This CDR3 region has 16 residues. Germline CDR1 and CDR2: KGHSY and FQNENV. Trimming took 2 bases from V and 4 from J, leaving 15 bases between them. This clonotype was sampled from a man aged 18 to 29 in good health. Some clones in this sample may be carry-over from other donors' samples. The rearrangement uses TRBV16 and TRBJ1-3; D unresolved. Sequencing was done on a sample of memory CD8+ T cells from PBMCs. Subset reported: CD45RO+ cells pooled with CCR7-negative TemRA cells. CDR3 protein: CASSQDRRRPGNTIYF. The CDR3 DNA reads as TGTGCCAGCAGCCAAGACCGTCGTCGGCCAGGAAACACCATATATTTT.